These T cell receptor beta chains were read from a single sample in a study of T cells in narcolepsy. Profiling relied on immunoSEQ multiplex PCR, and the TCRdb table lists in-frame clones only, not all of them. The table records 12,000 or so clones, roughly 94% of them present only once. Sequenced sample: CD45RA- memory CD4+ T cells from PBMCs. The receptors here all came from a human donor with narcolepsy. Each CDR3 is given without its conserved first and last residue. Fields, in order: CDR3 protein, D gene, V gene, J gene. D genes are given only for firm matches.

ASSLAESSYNEQF	NA	TRBV11-3	TRBJ2-1
ASSVVPGTSGGGEQF	TRBD2	TRBV9	TRBJ2-1
ASSLMGSLVNTEAF	NA	TRBV7-8	TRBJ1-1
ASTPPRRLDGDTQY	NA	TRBV7-8	TRBJ2-3
ASSPMEGSGNTEAF	NA	TRBV5-1	TRBJ1-1
ASSGQVSNQPQH	NA	TRBV6-1	TRBJ1-5
ASSQQTMTGAVPGELF	TRBD1	TRBV7-7	TRBJ2-2
ASSFNGKRSAGANVLT	NA	TRBV5-1	TRBJ2-6
ASTLGYRGGYT	TRBD1	TRBV6-5	TRBJ1-2
ASSLMTSGLTDTQY	TRBD2	TRBV14	TRBJ2-3
ASSLATGIYGYT	TRBD1	TRBV5-5	TRBJ1-2
ASSEGGGWNQPQH	NA	TRBV6-1	TRBJ1-5
ASSTLAGQETQY	TRBD2	TRBV2	TRBJ2-5
ASSVFGGTDTQY	NA	TRBV9	TRBJ2-3
ASSLFSGSVRNL	TRBD2	TRBV5-6	TRBJ2-7
ASSRDPGQYNEQF	TRBD1	TRBV2	TRBJ2-1
ASSPSSSYEQY	NA	TRBV18	TRBJ2-7
ASSSIDSVEAF	NA	TRBV5-6	TRBJ1-1
ASSKGLAGAGDTQY	TRBD2	TRBV6-1	TRBJ2-3
ASSLTPGQVSTDTQY	TRBD1	TRBV5-1	TRBJ2-3
ASSLNPTESGNTIY	NA	TRBV5-1	TRBJ1-3
ASSARNIQY	NA	TRBV5-4	TRBJ2-4
ASSYSMGGETQY	NA	TRBV6-6	TRBJ2-5
ASSEQGWNGYT	NA	TRBV6-1	TRBJ1-2
ASSQGISRTSTDTQY	NA	TRBV14	TRBJ2-3
ASSSRGAVGTEAF	NA	TRBV5-6	TRBJ1-1
AWGDGSYEQY	NA	TRBV30	TRBJ2-7
ASTGARTGNEKLF	NA	TRBV19	TRBJ1-4
ASSWAAGQETQY	NA	TRBV5-1	TRBJ2-5
ASSSGQVPTGELF	TRBD1	TRBV5-5	TRBJ2-2
ASSPGRGGARSNEKLF	TRBD1	TRBV4-2	TRBJ1-4
ASSAGGRNEKLF	TRBD1	TRBV19	TRBJ1-4
ASRPRTRLALGTGELF	TRBD2	TRBV7-9	TRBJ2-2
ASSGGTNYGYT	NA	TRBV6-5	TRBJ1-2
ASRELAASSYEQY	TRBD2	TRBV2	TRBJ2-7
ASSHRGLNTEAF	TRBD1	TRBV19	TRBJ1-1